This is a list of T cell receptor beta chains from one sample in a study of neurological immune-mediated disorders. MiXCR, run by TCRdb on the 5' RACE reads, gives a single entry per CDR3 protein. The sample comprises 85,000 to 100,000 distinct CDR3 sequences, roughly 3.5% of which are singletons, and 6% rests with the top ten. The sequenced sample was PBMCs. The origin of the receptors is a woman younger than 35 with multiple sclerosis. Both conserved end residues are part of each CDR3. Each record gives: V gene, clone size, J gene, D gene, CDR3 DNA, CDR3 protein. D genes are given only for firm matches. The size field is filled for only some rows; it gives once, few, many or a size class.

>TRBV4-3|many|TRBJ2-1|-
TGCGCCAGCAGCCAAGTAGTAGGTGACAATGAGCAGTTCTTC
CASSQVVGDNEQFF
>TRBV7-2|many|TRBJ1-6|TRBD1
TGTGCCAGCAGAGCAAGGGACAGGCACTCTTCACCCCTCCACTTT
CASRARDRHSSPLHF
>TRBV5-1|many|TRBJ2-7|TRBD2
TGCGCCAGCAGTTTCCAGCCACCACCGGGACTAGCCGCCTACGAGCAGTACTTC
CASSFQPPPGLAAYEQYF
>TRBV20-1|many|TRBJ2-3|-
TGCAGTGCTAGACCCTCCGGGCAGAACACAGATACGCAGTATTTT
CSARPSGQNTDTQYF
>TRBV6-5|many|TRBJ1-2|TRBD1
TGTGCCAGCAGGGCCGCGGGACAGTCTAACTATGGCTACACCTTC
CASRAAGQSNYGYTF
>TRBV25-1|many|TRBJ1-2|TRBD1
TGTGCCAGCTACGGACAGGGTAACTATGGCTACACCTTC
CASYGQGNYGYTF
>TRBV25-1|many|TRBJ1-1|-
TGTGCCAGCAGTCCCCCGGGTCGTATGAACACTGAAGCTTTCTTT
CASSPPGRMNTEAFF
>TRBV6-6|many|TRBJ2-7|-
TGTGCCAGCAGTTACTCCGAAGCAACCGAGCAGTACTTC
CASSYSEATEQYF
>TRBV5-5|many|TRBJ2-5|-
TGTGCCAGCAGCTTGGGCGGGACAAGTCAAGAGACCCAGTACTTC
CASSLGGTSQETQYF
>TRBV6-5|many|TRBJ2-3|-
TGTGCCAGCCACAGCACAGATACGCAGTATTTT
CASHSTDTQYF
>TRBV12-5|-|TRBJ1-5|-
TGTGCTAGTGGTTTGGTGGATACAGGGATCGGCAATCAGCCCCAGCATTTT
CASGLVDTGIGNQPQHF
>TRBV6-1|few|TRBJ2-3|-
TGTGCCAGCAGTGAATCACAGGGTCAATCAGATACGCAGTATTTT
CASSESQGQSDTQYF
>TRBV6-1|many|TRBJ1-5|-
TGTGCCAGCAGTGAAGGTAGTTCTAGCAATCAGCCCCAGCATTTT
CASSEGSSSNQPQHF
>TRBV19|-|TRBJ1-1|TRBD1
TGTGCCAGTGGGGACAGCTTGAACACTGAAGCTTTCTTT
CASGDSLNTEAFF
>TRBV27|many|TRBJ2-7|TRBD1
TGTGCCAGCAGTTTATCGAGTACAGGGGGCGAGCAGTACTTC
CASSLSSTGGEQYF
>TRBV6-5|many|TRBJ1-2|-
TGTGCCAGCCATTCCGGGACAAGGCCCGGCTACACCTTC
CASHSGTRPGYTF
>TRBV6-2/TRBV6-3|many|TRBJ2-3|-
TGTGCCAGCAGGAAGTCAAGCACAGATACGCAGTATTTT
CASRKSSTDTQYF
>TRBV20-1|many|TRBJ2-5|-
TGCAGTGCACCTCGGGTGGGGGGCTGGGAGACCCAGTACTTC
CSAPRVGGWETQYF
>TRBV28|many|TRBJ2-1|-
TGTGCCAGCCTCCGTGCGTCGGGTCGTAATGAGCAGTTCTTC
CASLRASGRNEQFF
>TRBV20-1|many|TRBJ2-7|-
TGCAGTGCTAGCTCCTCCCTCTACGAGCAGTACTTC
CSASSSLYEQYF
>TRBV7-9|many|TRBJ1-2|-
TGTGCCAGCGGAGGACAAACAGGTTACTATGGCTACACCTTC
CASGGQTGYYGYTF
>TRBV5-1|many|TRBJ2-3|-
TGCGCCAGCAGCTTGGAGCTCCGAGGTAGCACAGATACGCAGTATTTT
CASSLELRGSTDTQYF
>TRBV7-2|many|TRBJ2-2|-
TGTGCCAGCAGCTCCGGGACCCTTCCCGGGGAGCTGTTTTTT
CASSSGTLPGELFF
>TRBV20-1|many|TRBJ1-5|-
TGCAGTGCTAGTGATCCTTTGGGGCCTACAGGTCAGCCCCAGCATTTT
CSASDPLGPTGQPQHF
>TRBV11-3|many|TRBJ2-7|-
TGTGCCAGCAGCGCTGAGGCTCACGAGCAGTACTTC
CASSAEAHEQYF
>TRBV5-5|many|TRBJ1-1|-
TGTGCCAGCAGCTTAAGGGCTTTCATGAACACTGAAGCTTTCTTT
CASSLRAFMNTEAFF
>TRBV10-3|many|TRBJ2-1|TRBD2
TGTGCCATCAGTGAGTCCCCACTAGCGGCTACGGGTGAGCAGTTCTTC
CAISESPLAATGEQFF
>TRBV12-3/TRBV12-4|many|TRBJ2-3|-
TGTGCCAGCAGTCCCAGTTTGGTCACAGATACGCAGTATTTT
CASSPSLVTDTQYF
>TRBV7-8|many|TRBJ2-1|-
TGTGCCAGCCGGGAAGGGAGAGGGGGGCGCAATGAGCAGTTCTTC
CASREGRGGRNEQFF
>TRBV10-3|many|TRBJ1-3|TRBD1
TGTGCCATCAGGGACAGGGACTTTTCCTCTGGAAACACCATATATTTT
CAIRDRDFSSGNTIYF
>TRBV4-1|many|TRBJ1-2|-
TGCGCCAGCAGCAACGAAGACAGGAGTAACTATGGCTACACCTTC
CASSNEDRSNYGYTF
>TRBV20-1|-|TRBJ1-1|TRBD1
TGCAGTGCCCCTGGACAGGCGAACACTGAAGCTTTCTTT
CSAPGQANTEAFF
>TRBV28|few|TRBJ2-1|-
TGTGACAGCAGTAACGGGTACTATGAGCAGTTCTTC
CDSSNGYYEQFF
>TRBV7-2|-|TRBJ1-6|-
TGTGCCAGCAGCCGGGTCCGGGGGTCAGATTCACCCCTCCACTTT
CASSRVRGSDSPLHF
>TRBV7-6|-|TRBJ2-2|TRBD1
TGTGCCAGCAGCAAAGGACAGGGGGTCGAGGCCGGGGAGCTGTTTTTT
CASSKGQGVEAGELFF
>TRBV20-1|many|TRBJ2-3|-
TGCAGTGCAAGATTTCAGTGGCCTAGCACAGATACGCAGTATTTT
CSARFQWPSTDTQYF
>TRBV4-2|many|TRBJ2-3|TRBD2
TGTGCCAGCAGTGGGCTAGCGGGGGACACAGATACGCAGTATTTT
CASSGLAGDTDTQYF
>TRBV15|many|TRBJ1-5|-
TGTGCCACCAGCAGAGAACAGATAACCAATCAGCCCCAGCATTTT
CATSREQITNQPQHF
>TRBV20-1|many|TRBJ1-6|-
TGCAGTGCTAGTCCTGGGACCAATTCACCCCTCCACTTT
CSASPGTNSPLHF
>TRBV18|few|TRBJ2-1|-
TGTGCCAGCTCACCACTCGACAATGAGCAGTTCTTC
CASSPLDNEQFF
>TRBV5-1|many|TRBJ2-1|TRBD1
TGCGCCAGCAGCATCCGGGACAGGGGTAATGAGCAGTTCTTC
CASSIRDRGNEQFF
>TRBV5-1|many|TRBJ1-3|-
TGCGCCAGCAGCTTGGGTATCAGGGAAAGTTCTGGAAACACCATATATTTT
CASSLGIRESSGNTIYF
>TRBV4-2|many|TRBJ2-2|-
TGTGCCAGCACTAGCGTCAACACCGGGGAGCTGTTTTTT
CASTSVNTGELFF